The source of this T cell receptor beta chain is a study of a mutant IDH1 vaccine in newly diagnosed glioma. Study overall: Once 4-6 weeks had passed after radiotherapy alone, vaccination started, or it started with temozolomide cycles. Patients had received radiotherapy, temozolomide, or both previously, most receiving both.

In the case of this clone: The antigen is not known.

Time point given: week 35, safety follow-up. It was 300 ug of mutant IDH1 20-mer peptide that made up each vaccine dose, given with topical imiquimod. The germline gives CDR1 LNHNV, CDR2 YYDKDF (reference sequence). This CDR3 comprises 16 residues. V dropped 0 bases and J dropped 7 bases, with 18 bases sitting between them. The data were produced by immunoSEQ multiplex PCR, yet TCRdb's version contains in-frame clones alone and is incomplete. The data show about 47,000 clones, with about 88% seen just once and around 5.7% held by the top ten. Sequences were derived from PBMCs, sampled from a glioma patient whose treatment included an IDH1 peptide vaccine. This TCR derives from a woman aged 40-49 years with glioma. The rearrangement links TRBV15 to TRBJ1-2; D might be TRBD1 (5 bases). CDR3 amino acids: CATSRDTRPTGGGYTF. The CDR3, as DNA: TGTGCCACCAGCAGAGATACCCGACCAACGGGGGGTGGCTACACCTTC. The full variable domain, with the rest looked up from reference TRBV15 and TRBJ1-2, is DAMVIQNPRYQVTQFGKPVTLSCSQTLNHNVMYWYQQKSSQAPKLLFHYYDKDFNNEADTPDNFQSRRPNTSFCFLDIRSPGLGDTAMYLCATSRDTRPTGGGYTFGSGTRLTVV.